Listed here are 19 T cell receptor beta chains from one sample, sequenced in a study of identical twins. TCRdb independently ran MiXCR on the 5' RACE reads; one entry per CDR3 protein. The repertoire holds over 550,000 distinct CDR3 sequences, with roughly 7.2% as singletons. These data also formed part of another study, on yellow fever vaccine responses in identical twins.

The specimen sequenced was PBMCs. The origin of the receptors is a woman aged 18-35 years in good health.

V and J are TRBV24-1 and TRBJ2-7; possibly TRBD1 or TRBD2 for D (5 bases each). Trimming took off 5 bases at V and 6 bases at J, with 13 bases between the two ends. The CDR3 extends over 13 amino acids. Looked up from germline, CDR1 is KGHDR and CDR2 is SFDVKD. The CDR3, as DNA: TGTGCCACCAGTGGTTCGGGGCGAGGCGAGCAGTACTTC. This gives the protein CATSGSGRGEQYF.

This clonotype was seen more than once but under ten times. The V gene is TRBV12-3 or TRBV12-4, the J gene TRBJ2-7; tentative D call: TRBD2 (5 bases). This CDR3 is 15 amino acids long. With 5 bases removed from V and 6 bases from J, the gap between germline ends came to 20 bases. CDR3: CASSRAGEGVGEQYF. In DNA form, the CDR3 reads TGTGCCAGCAGTCGAGCTGGAGAGGGAGTCGGCGAGCAGTACTTC.

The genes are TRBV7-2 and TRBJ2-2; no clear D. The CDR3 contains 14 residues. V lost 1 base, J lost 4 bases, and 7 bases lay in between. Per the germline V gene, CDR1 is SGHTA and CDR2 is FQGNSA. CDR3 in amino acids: CASSLVAATGELFF. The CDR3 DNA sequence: TGTGCCAGCAGCTTAGTGGCGGCCACCGGGGAGCTGTTTTTT.

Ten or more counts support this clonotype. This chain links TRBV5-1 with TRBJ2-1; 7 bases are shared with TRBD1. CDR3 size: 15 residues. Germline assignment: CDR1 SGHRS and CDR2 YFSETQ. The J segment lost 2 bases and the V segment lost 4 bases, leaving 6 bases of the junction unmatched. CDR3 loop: CASSPRQGPYNEQFF. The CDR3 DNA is TGCGCCAGCAGCCCCCGACAGGGCCCCTACAATGAGCAGTTCTTC.

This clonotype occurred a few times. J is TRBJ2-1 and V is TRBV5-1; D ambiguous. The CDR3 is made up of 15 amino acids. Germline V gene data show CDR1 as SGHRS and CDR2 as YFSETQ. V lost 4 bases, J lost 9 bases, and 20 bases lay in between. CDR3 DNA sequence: TGCGCCAGCAGCCCTAGAAGGGAAGAATTCACTGAGCAGTTCTTC. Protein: CASSPRREEFTEQFF.

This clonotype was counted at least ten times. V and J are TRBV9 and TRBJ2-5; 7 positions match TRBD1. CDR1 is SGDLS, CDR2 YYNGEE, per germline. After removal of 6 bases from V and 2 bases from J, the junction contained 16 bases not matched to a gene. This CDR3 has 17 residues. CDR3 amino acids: CASTKSPTGWGQETQYF. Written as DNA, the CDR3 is TGTGCCAGCACGAAATCACCGACAGGGTGGGGACAAGAGACCCAGTACTTC. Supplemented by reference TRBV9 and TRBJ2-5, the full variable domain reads DSGVTQTPKHLITATGQRVTLRCSPRSGDLSVYWYQQSLDQGLQFLIQYYNGEERAKGNILERFSAQQFPDLHSELNLSSLELGDSALYFCASTKSPTGWGQETQYFGPGTRLLVL.

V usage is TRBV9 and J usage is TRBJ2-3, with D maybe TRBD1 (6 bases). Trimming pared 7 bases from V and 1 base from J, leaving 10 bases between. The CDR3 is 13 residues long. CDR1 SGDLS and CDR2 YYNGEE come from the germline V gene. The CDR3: CASQAGGTDTQYF. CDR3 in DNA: TGTGCCAGCCAGGCAGGGGGCACAGATACGCAGTATTTT.

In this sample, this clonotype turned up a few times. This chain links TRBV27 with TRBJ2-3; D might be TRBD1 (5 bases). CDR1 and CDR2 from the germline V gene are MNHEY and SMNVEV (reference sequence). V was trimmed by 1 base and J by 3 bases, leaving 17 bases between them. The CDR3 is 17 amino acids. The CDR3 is CASSLWGRVRGTDTQYF. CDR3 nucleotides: TGTGCCAGCAGTTTATGGGGCAGGGTTCGAGGTACAGATACGCAGTATTTT.

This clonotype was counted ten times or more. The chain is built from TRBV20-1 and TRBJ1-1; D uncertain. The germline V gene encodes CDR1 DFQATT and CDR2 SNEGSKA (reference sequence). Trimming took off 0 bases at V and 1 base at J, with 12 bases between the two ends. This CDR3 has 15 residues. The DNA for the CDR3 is TGCAGTGCTAGAGATAGGTACGTCAGGAACACTGAAGCTTTCTTT. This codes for CSARDRYVRNTEAFF.

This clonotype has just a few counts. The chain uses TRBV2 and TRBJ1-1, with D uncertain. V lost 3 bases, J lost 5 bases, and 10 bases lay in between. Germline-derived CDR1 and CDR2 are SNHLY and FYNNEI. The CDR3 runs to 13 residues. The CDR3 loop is CASSEGSGTEAFF. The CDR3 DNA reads TGTGCCAGCAGTGAGGGGAGTGGGACTGAAGCTTTCTTT.

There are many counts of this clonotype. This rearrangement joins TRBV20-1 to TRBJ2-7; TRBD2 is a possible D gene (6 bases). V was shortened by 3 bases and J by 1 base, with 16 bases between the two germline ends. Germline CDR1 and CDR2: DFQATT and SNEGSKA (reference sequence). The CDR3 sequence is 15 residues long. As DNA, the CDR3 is TGCAGTGCTAGCCCAGCGGACGGGGGTTCCTACGAGCAGTACTTC. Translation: CSASPADGGSYEQYF.

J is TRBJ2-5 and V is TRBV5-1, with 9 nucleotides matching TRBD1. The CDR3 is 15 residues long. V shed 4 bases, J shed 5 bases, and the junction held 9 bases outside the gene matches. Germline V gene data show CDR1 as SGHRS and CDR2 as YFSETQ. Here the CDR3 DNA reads TGCGCCAGCAGCACCCGGACAGGGGTGATTGAGACCCAGTACTTC. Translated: CASSTRTGVIETQYF.

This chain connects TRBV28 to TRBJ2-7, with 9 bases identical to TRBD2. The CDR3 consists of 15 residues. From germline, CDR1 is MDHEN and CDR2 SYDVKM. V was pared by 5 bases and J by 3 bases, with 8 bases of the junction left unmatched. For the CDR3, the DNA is TGTGCCAGCAGTCCCGCGGCTAGCGGGAACTACGAGCAGTACTTC. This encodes CASSPAASGNYEQYF.

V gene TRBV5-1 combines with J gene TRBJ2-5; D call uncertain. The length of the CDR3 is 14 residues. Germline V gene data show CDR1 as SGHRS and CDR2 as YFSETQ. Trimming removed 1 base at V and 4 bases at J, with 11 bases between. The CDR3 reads CASSLRDVRETQYF. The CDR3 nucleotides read TGCGCCAGCAGCTTGAGGGATGTACGAGAGACCCAGTACTTC.

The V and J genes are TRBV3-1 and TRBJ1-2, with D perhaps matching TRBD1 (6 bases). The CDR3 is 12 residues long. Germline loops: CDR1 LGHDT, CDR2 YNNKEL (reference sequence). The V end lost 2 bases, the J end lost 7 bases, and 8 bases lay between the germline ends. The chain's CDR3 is CASSQTGRGYTF. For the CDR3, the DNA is TGTGCCAGCAGCCAAACAGGGCGTGGCTACACCTTC.

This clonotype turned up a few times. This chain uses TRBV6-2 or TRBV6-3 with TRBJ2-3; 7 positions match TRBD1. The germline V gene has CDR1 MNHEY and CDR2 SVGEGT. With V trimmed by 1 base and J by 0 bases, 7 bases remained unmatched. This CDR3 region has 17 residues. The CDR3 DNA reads TGTGCCAGCAGTTACTATGGACAGGATCCTAGCACAGATACGCAGTATTTT. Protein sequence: CASSYYGQDPSTDTQYF.

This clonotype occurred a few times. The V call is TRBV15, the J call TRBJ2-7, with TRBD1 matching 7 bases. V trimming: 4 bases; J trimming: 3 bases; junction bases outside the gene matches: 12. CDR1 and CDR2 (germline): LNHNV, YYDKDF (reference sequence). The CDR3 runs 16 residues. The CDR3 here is CATSNLTGYGVYEQYV. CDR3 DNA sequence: TGTGCCACCAGCAACCTGACAGGGTATGGCGTCTACGAGCAGTACGTC.

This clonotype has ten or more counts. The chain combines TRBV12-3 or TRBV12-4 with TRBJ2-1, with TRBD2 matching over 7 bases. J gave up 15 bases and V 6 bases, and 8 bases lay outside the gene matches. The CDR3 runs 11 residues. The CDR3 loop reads CASRGGTQSFF. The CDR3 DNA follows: TGTGCCAGCAGGGGGGGGACTCAGTCGTTCTTC.

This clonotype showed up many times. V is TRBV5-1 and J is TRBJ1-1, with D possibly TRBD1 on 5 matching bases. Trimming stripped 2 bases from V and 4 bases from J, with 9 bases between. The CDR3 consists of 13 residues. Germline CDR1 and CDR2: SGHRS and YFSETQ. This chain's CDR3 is CASSLKTVTEAFF. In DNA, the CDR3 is TGCGCCAGCAGCTTAAAGACAGTCACTGAAGCTTTCTTT.